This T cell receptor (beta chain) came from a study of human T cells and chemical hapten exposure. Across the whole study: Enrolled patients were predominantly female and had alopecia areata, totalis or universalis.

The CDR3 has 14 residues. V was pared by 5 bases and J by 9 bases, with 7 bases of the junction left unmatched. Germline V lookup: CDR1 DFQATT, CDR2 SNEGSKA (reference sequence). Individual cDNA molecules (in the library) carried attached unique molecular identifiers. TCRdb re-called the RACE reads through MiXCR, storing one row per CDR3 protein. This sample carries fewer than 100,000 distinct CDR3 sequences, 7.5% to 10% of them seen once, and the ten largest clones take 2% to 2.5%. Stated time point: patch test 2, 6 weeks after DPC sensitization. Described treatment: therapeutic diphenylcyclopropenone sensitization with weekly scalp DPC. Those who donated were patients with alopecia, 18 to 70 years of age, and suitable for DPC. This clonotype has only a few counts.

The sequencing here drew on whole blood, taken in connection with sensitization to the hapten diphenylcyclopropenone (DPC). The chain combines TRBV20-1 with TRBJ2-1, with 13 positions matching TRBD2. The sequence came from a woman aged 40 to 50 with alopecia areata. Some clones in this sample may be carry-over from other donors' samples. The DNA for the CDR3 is TGCAGTGCTTCCGGACTAGCGGGAGTAAGTGAGCAGTTCTTC. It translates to CSASGLAGVSEQFF.